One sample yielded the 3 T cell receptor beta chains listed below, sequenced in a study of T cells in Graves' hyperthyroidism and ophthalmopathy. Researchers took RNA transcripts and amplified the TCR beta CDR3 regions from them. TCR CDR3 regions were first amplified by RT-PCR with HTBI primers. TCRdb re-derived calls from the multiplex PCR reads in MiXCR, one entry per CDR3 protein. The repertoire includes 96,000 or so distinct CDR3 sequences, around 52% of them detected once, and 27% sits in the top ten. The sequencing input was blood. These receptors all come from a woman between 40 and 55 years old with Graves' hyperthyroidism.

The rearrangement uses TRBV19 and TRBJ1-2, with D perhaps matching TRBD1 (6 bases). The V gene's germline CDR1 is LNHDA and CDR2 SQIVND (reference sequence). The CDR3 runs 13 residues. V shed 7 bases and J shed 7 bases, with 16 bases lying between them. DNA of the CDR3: TGTGCCAGTAACAACAGGGCGCTCGGTGGCTACACCTTC. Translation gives CASNNRALGGYTF. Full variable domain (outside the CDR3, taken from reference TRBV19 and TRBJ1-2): DGGITQSPKYLFRKEGQNVTLSCEQNLNHDAMYWYRQDPGQGLRLIYYSQIVNDFQKGDIAEGYSVSREKKESFPLTVTSAQKNPTAFYLCASNNRALGGYTFGSGTRLTVV.

The CDR3 spells CRGRTGMGSPLHF. The DNA of the CDR3 is TGCAGGGGACGGACAGGGATGGGTTCACCCCTCCACTTT. This chain uses TRBV20-1 with TRBJ1-6; 8 nucleotides agree with TRBD1. This CDR3 spans 13 amino acids. Germline V gene sequence: CDR1 DFQATT, CDR2 SNEGSKA (reference sequence).

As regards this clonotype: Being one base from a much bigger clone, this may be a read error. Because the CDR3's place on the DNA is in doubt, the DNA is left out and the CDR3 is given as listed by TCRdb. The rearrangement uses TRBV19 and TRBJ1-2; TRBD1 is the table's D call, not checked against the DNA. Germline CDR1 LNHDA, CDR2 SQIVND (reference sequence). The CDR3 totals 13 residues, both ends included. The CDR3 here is CASTSGRIYGYTF.